The source of this T cell receptor (beta chain) is a study of OX40 agonist ivuxolimab in advanced cancers. The repertoire was sequenced with immunoSEQ multiplex PCR; TCRdb's copy has only in-frame clones and lacks some. Of some 50,000 clones detected, around 86% appear once; the ten largest clones hold approximately 1.7%. V was pared by 5 bases and J by 4 bases, with 6 bases between. The CDR3 consists of 11 residues. Germline lookup yields CDR1 MDHEN and CDR2 SYDVKM. Sample: CD4+ or CD8+ T cells sorted from blood, taken in a trial of the OX40 agonist ivuxolimab. This clonotype was sampled from an adult with an advanced solid tumor such as melanoma, head and neck, liver or kidney cancer. The chain couples TRBV28 to TRBJ2-7; D gene uncertain. The CDR3 DNA follows: TGTGCCAGCAGTACCACTTACGAGCAGTACTTC. Translation: CASSTTYEQYF.